This T cell receptor (beta chain) was sequenced in a study of beta chain features in type 1 diabetes. Overall study findings and caveats: VDJ junctions sequenced from type 1 diabetes patients showed fewer insertions and more deletions. Highly expressing activated T cells could be over-counted with a cDNA template. TCRB CDR3s from Type 1 diabetes patients were moderately but significantly shorter in all four CD4+ subsets.

Sorting gave populations that all exceeded 98% purity. V lost 0 bases, J lost 3 bases, and 8 bases stayed unmatched. CDR1 and CDR2 from the germline V gene are MGHRA and YSYEKL. The CDR3 has 17 amino acids. Reverse transcription of all isolated RNA meant that expressed TCRB transcripts were sequenced. Data came from immunoSEQ multiplex PCR; TCRdb stores just in-frame clones and leaves some out. The repertoire holds hundreds of thousands of clones, with roughly 12% as singletons. A few counts support this clone. Its antigen is unidentified. This clonotype was sampled from a woman aged 18 to 35 with type 1 diabetes. The V call is TRBV4-1, the J call TRBJ2-3, with 8 bases aligning to TRBD2. Sample: naive CD4+ T cells from blood. CDR3 amino acids: CASSQETSAIRTDTQYF. CDR3 coding DNA: TGCGCCAGCAGCCAAGAGACTAGCGCCATTAGGACAGATACGCAGTATTTT.